Listed here are 21 T cell receptor beta chains from one sample, sequenced in a study of blood T cell repertoires in COVID-19. This table comes from immunoSEQ multiplex PCR, and its TCRdb copy is limited to in-frame clones, with some not included. The top ten clones hold about 1.4% of a sample with about 300,000 clones, about 90% of them seen once. The sequenced sample consisted of peripheral blood. The receptor source for this set is a woman aged 40 to 49 who had recovered from COVID-19.

The J gene is TRBJ1-1, the V gene TRBV5-6; possible D gene TRBD1, 6 bases. Germline V gives CDR1 SGHDT, CDR2 YYEEEE. The CDR3 contains 16 residues. V lost 3 bases and J 4 bases, leaving 19 bases between the germline ends. CDR3 in amino acids: CASSSTGFTGITEAFF. CDR3 DNA sequence: TGTGCCAGCAGCTCCACGGGCTTCACAGGGATCACTGAAGCTTTCTTT.

This clone was seen just once. V is TRBV19 and J is TRBJ1-3; no definite D call. Trimming cost V 0 bases and J 0 bases, with 6 bases left between them. Germline CDR1 LNHDA, CDR2 SQIVND (reference sequence). This CDR3 has 15 residues. CDR3 loop: CASSIEQSSGNTIYF. In DNA form, the CDR3 reads TGTGCCAGTAGTATAGAACAGAGCTCTGGAAACACCATATATTTT.

V gene TRBV19 combines with J gene TRBJ2-1, with 8 bases fitting TRBD2. Losses at the gene ends were 5 bases for V and 5 bases for J; bases not matched to a gene: 14. This CDR3 comprises 17 residues. The germline V gene encodes CDR1 LNHDA and CDR2 SQIVND (reference sequence). CDR3 region: CASSPPLGGGRDNEQFF. CDR3 sequence (DNA): TGTGCCAGTAGTCCCCCCCTAGGCGGGGGGCGGGACAATGAGCAGTTCTTC.

This clone was detected only once. The chain joins TRBV5-4 to TRBJ1-4; 7 bases fit TRBD1. The CDR3 is 16 residues long. With V trimmed by 2 bases and J by 8 bases, 12 bases remained unmatched. Germline V gene data show CDR1 as SGHNT and CDR2 as YYREEE (reference sequence). The CDR3 region has the DNA TGTGCCAGCAGCTTAGCTGTAGGGGGCAGTGGCGAAAAACTGTTTTTT. Translating gives CASSLAVGGSGEKLFF.

Here the CDR3 reads CSASWTALNTEAFF. The CDR3 DNA reads as TGCAGTGCTAGTTGGACAGCTTTGAACACTGAAGCTTTCTTT. The chain employs TRBV20-1 and TRBJ1-1; possible D gene TRBD1, 6 bases. V lost 3 bases and J lost 0, with 11 bases in between. This CDR3 has 14 residues. Germline V gives CDR1 DFQATT, CDR2 SNEGSKA (reference sequence).

The rearrangement joins TRBV9 to TRBJ1-1; D possibly corresponds to TRBD1 (6 bases). Trimming took 4 bases from V and 4 from J, leaving 11 bases between them. The CDR3 covers 13 residues. Germline V gene lookup returns CDR1 SGDLS and CDR2 YYNGEE. CDR3 protein: CASSPGVRTEAFF. The CDR3 DNA is TGTGCCAGCAGCCCAGGGGTTCGCACTGAAGCTTTCTTT. The variable domain in full, with the rest retrieved from reference TRBV9 and TRBJ1-1, is DSGVTQTPKHLITATGQRVTLRCSPRSGDLSVYWYQQSLDQGLQFLIQYYNGEERAKGNILERFSAQQFPDLHSELNLSSLELGDSALYFCASSPGVRTEAFFGQGTRLTVV.

V gene TRBV7-2 combines with J gene TRBJ2-1; 11 nucleotides line up with TRBD1. The CDR3 has 15 amino acids. J gave up 3 bases and V 6 bases, and 4 bases lay outside the gene matches. CDR1 and CDR2 (germline): SGHTA, FQGNSA. CDR3 sequence: CASSRGTGGYNEQFF. The CDR3, as DNA: TGTGCCAGCAGTCGGGGGACAGGGGGCTACAATGAGCAGTTCTTC.

This clone has just a few counts. The chain employs TRBV2 and TRBJ1-4; D perhaps matches TRBD1 (6 bases). The germline V gene encodes CDR1 SNHLY and CDR2 FYNNEI. The CDR3 sequence is 14 residues long. Trimming pared 3 bases from V and 8 bases from J, leaving 13 bases between. In DNA form, the CDR3 reads TGTGCCAGCAGTGATGGGACACCCATCGAAAAACTGTTTTTT. It yields the protein CASSDGTPIEKLFF.

The rearrangement links TRBV5-1 to TRBJ1-1; no clear D. This CDR3 spans 12 amino acids. Germline assignment: CDR1 SGHRS and CDR2 YFSETQ. The germline V and J ends were trimmed by 4 bases and 3 bases, with 7 bases remaining between them. The CDR3 nucleotides are TGCGCCAGCAGCGCGGGGTACACTGAAGCTTTCTTT. Translating gives CASSAGYTEAFF.

This rearrangement joins TRBV12-3 or TRBV12-4 to TRBJ1-6; D gene unclear. The CDR3 is 13 residues long. Deletions cut 5 bases from V and 9 bases from J, with 11 bases between. CDR3 in DNA: TGTGCCAGCAGTACAGCTACAATTTCACCCCTCCACTTT. Translating gives CASSTATISPLHF.

Only one count was recorded for this clone. The chain recombines TRBV19 with TRBJ2-7; 8 nucleotides agree with TRBD2. This CDR3 contains 16 residues. Germline CDR1 and CDR2: LNHDA and SQIVND (reference sequence). Trimming cost V 1 base and J 0 bases; bases outside gene matches: 5. The CDR3 spells CASSIGSGGASYEQYF. DNA of the CDR3: TGTGCCAGTAGTATAGGCTCGGGAGGGGCCTCCTACGAGCAGTACTTC.

The CDR3 bases are TGCGCCAGCAGCCCCCAGTTTGGGGGTGCACAGGGTACGCAGTATTTT. This codes for CASSPQFGGAQGTQYF. The chain is built from TRBV5-1 and TRBJ2-3, with a weak D call TRBD1 (6 bases). The V gene lost 4 bases and the J gene lost 8 bases, with 23 bases spanning the gap. The CDR3 loop spans 16 amino acids. The V gene's germline CDR1 is SGHRS and CDR2 YFSETQ.

V gene TRBV15 combines with J gene TRBJ2-7; 10 bases are shared with TRBD1. The CDR3 is 16 residues long. The V and J ends lost 1 base and 4 bases, in that order; junction bases with no gene match: 7. CDR1 and CDR2 from the germline V gene are LNHNV and YYDKDF (reference sequence). The CDR3 sequence: CATSRAAGQGRYEQYF. The CDR3 coding sequence is TGTGCCACCAGCAGAGCCGCGGGACAGGGGAGGTACGAGCAGTACTTC. The variable domain in full, with the rest retrieved from reference TRBV15 and TRBJ2-7, is DAMVIQNPRYQVTQFGKPVTLSCSQTLNHNVMYWYQQKSSQAPKLLFHYYDKDFNNEADTPDNFQSRRPNTSFCFLDIRSPGLGDTAMYLCATSRAAGQGRYEQYFGPGTRLTVT.

The CDR3 here is CASSETSGGADEQFF. In nucleotides, the CDR3 is TGTGCCAGCAGCGAGACTAGCGGGGGGGCCGATGAGCAGTTCTTC. The chain is built from TRBV9 and TRBJ2-1; 14 positions agree with TRBD2. The germline V gene encodes CDR1 SGDLS and CDR2 YYNGEE. J was trimmed by 8 bases and V by 3 bases; bases with no gene match: 4. The CDR3 runs to 15 residues.

This clone was seen once. V usage is TRBV19 and J usage is TRBJ1-2; D remains unclear. The CDR3 covers 13 residues. V was shortened by 3 bases and J by 8 bases, with 13 bases between the two germline ends. CDR1 and CDR2 from the germline V gene are LNHDA and SQIVND (reference sequence). CDR3 coding DNA: TGTGCCAGTAGTATTCTCCGGGGTACCGGCTACACCTTC. Translating it yields CASSILRGTGYTF.

J is TRBJ1-2 and V is TRBV23-1; maybe TRBD1 (5 bases). TRBV23-1 is placed among ORFs of uncertain function. V gave up 4 bases and J gave up 5 bases, with 17 bases separating them. This CDR3 has 15 amino acids. CDR3 region: CASSPLPGTFYGYTF. The CDR3 coding sequence is TGCGCCAGCAGTCCTCTCCCCGGGACTTTTTATGGCTACACCTTC.

The CDR3 sequence is CASSRDTYEKLFF. In nucleotides, the CDR3 is TGTGCCAGCAGTCGGGACACCTACGAAAAACTGTTTTTT. J is TRBJ1-4 and V is TRBV27, with a tentative D call TRBD1 (6 bases). The germline CDR1 and CDR2 sequences are MNHEY and SMNVEV (reference sequence). The V end lost 5 bases, the J end lost 8 bases, and 12 bases lay between the germline ends. This CDR3 is built from 13 residues.

The chain links TRBV6-5 to TRBJ1-1, with D perhaps matching TRBD1 (5 bases). The CDR3 contains 13 residues. Germline values: CDR1 MNHEY, CDR2 SVGAGI. The ends were cut back, 2 bases at V and 8 bases at J, with 12 bases in the middle. CDR3 DNA sequence: TGTGCCAGCAGTTACAAGCGGGACCGAGAAGCTTTCTTT. Translated, it gives CASSYKRDREAFF.

The chain is built from TRBV5-4 and TRBJ1-1, with 9 bases matching TRBD1. Germline V gives CDR1 SGHNT, CDR2 YYREEE (reference sequence). Trimming took 4 bases from V and 1 from J; bases not matched to a gene: 5. This CDR3 spans 15 amino acids. In DNA form, the CDR3 reads TGTGCCAGCAGCGTGCGACAGGGGGGGAACACTGAAGCTTTCTTT. This translates into CASSVRQGGNTEAFF.

The chain carries TRBV18 and TRBJ1-2; possible D gene TRBD1, 5 bases. This CDR3 is 12 amino acids long. CDR1 and CDR2 (germline): KGHSH, LQKENI. V was shortened by 5 bases and J by 6 bases, with 10 bases between the two germline ends. The DNA for the CDR3 is TGTGCCAGCTCATTCAGGGCGGATGGCTACACCTTC. Amino acids: CASSFRADGYTF.

J is TRBJ2-1 and V is TRBV5-1, with a tentative D call TRBD2 (5 bases). Trimming cost V 6 bases and J 1 base, with 8 bases left between them. Per the germline V gene, CDR1 is SGHRS and CDR2 is YFSETQ. The CDR3 length is 13 residues. The CDR3, as DNA: TGCGCCAGCAAACCGGGGTCCTACAATGAGCAGTTCTTC. It specifies CASKPGSYNEQFF.